This T cell receptor (beta chain) was identified during a study of graft-versus-host responses after intestinal transplantation. By its share, this clone is medium-sized. Stimulators, around 200,000 irradiated and violet-dye-labeled cells, were plated with around 200,000 CFSE-labeled responder cells. Dividing CFSE-low CD3+CD4+ and CD3+CD8+ responders were isolated by sorting after the reaction. Sequencing was performed with immunoSEQ multiplex PCR; in TCRdb, only in-frame clones are kept and a portion is missing. The sample lists about 14,000 clones; roughly two fifths were seen once. Study conclusions and caveats: GvH clone levels peaked in circulation, and this peak was associated with early post-transplant HvG declines.

V was pared by 4 bases and J by 3 bases, with 6 bases of the junction left unmatched. The CDR3 has 14 residues. The V gene's germline CDR1 is SGHRS and CDR2 YFSETQ. The J gene is TRBJ2-7, the V gene TRBV5-1; 8 bases align to TRBD1. The sample consisted of alloreactive CD8+ T cells from a mixed lymphocyte reaction culture, taken before intestinal transplant. Subset described: CFSE-low proliferating T cells sorted from roughly six-day pre-transplant mixed lymphocyte reaction (GvH or HvG direction). The sequence was obtained from a human patient who received an intestinal transplant. The CDR3 region has the DNA TGCGCCAGCAGCCTAGGACAGGGTGTCTACGAGCAGTACTTC. Translated: CASSLGQGVYEQYF.